This entry features one T cell receptor (beta chain) sequence. Its target is unknown. TCRdb processed the reads anew with MiXCR; each CDR3 protein has one entry. The sample contains approximately 730,000 distinct CDR3 sequences, roughly 29% of which appear only once. The entry originates in a study of T cell repertoires in cytomegalovirus infection. This CDR3 has 14 amino acids. Trimming at V came to 5 bases and at J to 6 bases, leaving 9 bases not matched to a gene. The germline V gene encodes CDR1 MNHNS and CDR2 SASEGT. This sequence joins TRBV6-1 and TRBJ1-1, with 7 positions matching TRBD1. The source was cultured CD8+ T cells from PBMCs, collected from culture after CMV antigen stimulation. The clonotype was recovered from a human donor in good health (CMV status not recorded). Some clones in this sample may be carry-over from other donors' samples. CDR3 sequence reads: CASSIRDSRAEAFF. CDR3 DNA: TGTGCCAGCAGTATCCGGGACAGTCGGGCTGAAGCTTTCTTT.